Here is one T cell receptor (beta chain) with its context. As yet, its antigen is unknown. The source of the sample is a study of long-term antiretroviral therapy in people with HIV. Points from the study as a whole: Clones showing expansion before ART dominated the repertoire at all time points.

The V gene's germline CDR1 is SGHTA and CDR2 FQGTGA. This CDR3 spans 18 amino acids. V lost 5 bases, J lost 1 base, and 8 bases stayed unmatched. It was version v3.0 of the immunoSEQ assay that was run at survey level. TCRdb's table, derived via immunoSEQ multiplex PCR, lists solely in-frame clones and lacks some. The repertoire has about 32,000 clones, around 94% of them found once; the top ten carry 3% to 4.5%. The receptor was derived from a woman in her fifties or sixties with HIV. The sample was unsorted PBMCs, taken 4.1 years after starting antiretroviral therapy. V and J are TRBV7-3 and TRBJ2-6; TRBD1 aligns across 10 bases. The CDR3 here is CASSAGSDRGSGANVLTF. The CDR3 bases are TGTGCCAGCAGCGCAGGTTCGGACAGGGGGTCTGGGGCCAACGTCCTGACTTTC.